This T cell receptor (beta chain) was obtained from a study of cytomegalovirus exposure and HLA in healthy donors. Study results and limitations: The classifier was said to identify cytomegalovirus status with high specificity and sensitivity. Later on, a genetic analysis was performed. It linked a missense variant in DCLRE1C with V- and J-gene trimming of TCR beta. In vitro, a few CMV-associated chains proved specific for CMV antigens.

The CDR3 runs to 21 residues. Germline lookup yields CDR1 MDHEN and CDR2 SYDVKM. With V trimmed by 4 bases and J by 3 bases, 16 bases remained unmatched. Primers for the PCR totalled 60 Vbeta and 13 Jbeta. Per the study methods: Roughly 10 million shared chains were among about 80 million unique TCR beta chains counted in a later analysis. Some clones are missing from TCRdb's copy, which holds only in-frame ones; the method was immunoSEQ multiplex PCR. That table is the source of V, J and clone size, and D and trimming were worked out from the DNA. The sample has about 130,000 clones; about three quarters are singletons. This clone was seen a handful of times. Its antigen is unidentified.

Material: PBMCs. The chain couples TRBV28 to TRBJ2-3; 16 positions agree with TRBD2. This sequence originates from a man aged 25-45 years in good health and CMV-seronegative. The CDR3 DNA reads as TGTGCCAGCAGTTCAAGGCGGGGACTAGCGGGGGGGCATGAATTGACAGATACGCAGTATTTT. Translated: CASSSRRGLAGGHELTDTQYF.